The clone carrying this TCR beta chain was counted many times. Antigen specificity is unknown. Every TCR cDNA molecule bore a unique molecular identifier. TCRdb analysed the 5' RACE reads with MiXCR anew, one entry per CDR3 protein. Of about 100,000 distinct CDR3 sequences detected, about 4.4% appear once; the ten largest clones hold around 20%. Trimming removed 1 base from V and 8 bases from J, with 18 bases in between. CDR1 is SQVTM, CDR2 ANQGSEA, per germline. The CDR3 totals 15 residues. The time point here: sample taken at primary tumor resection. The donors comprised 60 to 80 untreated early-stage non-small cell lung cancer patients. Unsorted tumor, nontumor lung tissue or cryopreserved PBMC supplied the whole RNA. The data derive from a study of spatial heterogeneity in lung cancer. As for the study in general: Each unique TCR and UMI combination was seen more than ten times on average in raw reads. Study-wide findings and caveats: For expanded intratumoral alpha and beta TCRs, counts tracked tumor mutation counts.

The TCR originated in a male donor with early-stage non-small cell lung cancer. The rearrangement links TRBV29-1 to TRBJ2-1, with D possibly matching TRBD1 (6 bases). This material consisted of lung tumor tissue, taken at surgery. The chain's CDR3 is CSVEGYRALEDEQFF. As DNA, the CDR3 is TGCAGCGTTGAAGGTTACAGGGCCTTGGAGGATGAGCAGTTCTTC.